These T cell receptor beta chains were read from a single sample in a study of cytomegalovirus exposure and HLA in healthy donors. Clones were read by immunoSEQ multiplex PCR, and TCRdb kept only the in-frame ones, dropping some. The data contain about 150,000 clones, 70% to 80% of them singletons. The source material was PBMCs. All receptors come from a woman in her thirties in good health and CMV-seropositive. CDR3s include the opening cysteine and the closing phenylalanine or tryptophan. Fields, in order: clone size, J gene, D gene, V gene, CDR3 DNA, CDR3 protein. The D gene is left open where the match is weak. Expanded clones get a size class; other rows say once, few or many, or leave the size out.

>once|TRBJ2-3|TRBD2|TRBV5-5
TGTGCCAGCAGCTTAAGCGGGAGATGGGAGGATGCAGATACGCAGTATTTT
CASSLSGRWEDADTQYF
>.|TRBJ1-1|.|TRBV28
TGTGCCAGCAACCTCTTAGTTGGCACTGAAGCTTTCTTT
CASNLLVGTEAFF
>few|TRBJ1-2|TRBD1|TRBV7-8
TGTGCCAGCAGCTTCGGGACAGGGGATGGCTACACCTTC
CASSFGTGDGYTF
>.|TRBJ1-2|TRBD1|TRBV18
TGTGCCAGCTCACCAACAGCCGGGACAGGTGAAGTAATTGGCTATGGCTACACCTTC
CASSPTAGTGEVIGYGYTF
>.|TRBJ2-7|.|TRBV27
TGTGCCAGCAGTTTATTTTCGGGCCCAAAAGGGGGCGAGCAGTACTTC
CASSLFSGPKGGEQYF
>.|TRBJ2-7|.|TRBV9
TGTGCCAGCAGCGGAGTCCGGTCCTACGAGCAGTACTTC
CASSGVRSYEQYF
>.|TRBJ2-7|TRBD2|TRBV27
TGTGCCAGCAGCCCCTCCCTTAGCGGGTCGTCTCGTGAGCAGTACTTC
CASSPSLSGSSREQYF
>.|TRBJ2-3|.|TRBV4-3
TGCGCCAGCAGCCGCGGGATCGAGACAGACTATCGCACAGATACGCAGTATTTT
CASSRGIETDYRTDTQYF
>.|TRBJ1-2|.|TRBV21-1
TGTGCCAGCAGCACGCTAGGGGGCGATTATGGCTACACCTTC
CASSTLGGDYGYTF
>.|TRBJ2-5|TRBD1|TRBV9
TGTGCCAGCAGCGTAGAGGGGGCAATGGAGACCCAGTACTTC
CASSVEGAMETQYF
>.|TRBJ2-1|TRBD2|TRBV4-1
TGCGCCAGCAGCCTCTTCGGGGCTAGCGGGAGCTACAATGAGCAGTTCTTC
CASSLFGASGSYNEQFF
>.|TRBJ2-5|TRBD2|TRBV7-8
TGTGCCAGCAGCGTCCTTACTAGCGGAGTGGAAGAGACCCAGTACTTC
CASSVLTSGVEETQYF
>.|TRBJ1-4|.|TRBV5-5
TGTGCCAGCAGCGCATCCGGCGGGACCGAAGAAAAACTGTTTTTT
CASSASGGTEEKLFF
>.|TRBJ1-2|.|TRBV15
TGTGCCACCAGCAGAGGCGGGGACGGCTATGGCTACACCTTC
CATSRGGDGYGYTF
>.|TRBJ1-3|.|TRBV30
TGTGCCTGGAGTGTGGACAGAATCTCTGGAAACACCATATATTTT
CAWSVDRISGNTIYF
>few|TRBJ2-3|TRBD2|TRBV4-2
TGTGCCAGCAGCCAAGTCGAACTAGCGGGAGGTGGAGATACGCAGTATTTT
CASSQVELAGGGDTQYF
>.|TRBJ2-1|TRBD2|TRBV10-1
TGCGCCAGCACGGACGGTCCTCGGACTAGCGGGATTAATGAGCAGTTCTTC
CASTDGPRTSGINEQFF
>.|TRBJ2-5|.|TRBV30
TGTGCCTGGAGTGTAAAGCCCGGTGCCCAGTACTTC
CAWSVKPGAQYF
>.|TRBJ2-7|.|TRBV28
TGTGCCAGCAGGCCACAGGAACTCCTACGATTAGAGCAGTACTTC
CASRPQELLRLEQYF
>.|TRBJ2-5|TRBD1|TRBV6-5
TGTGCCAGCAGTTACAGCGAACAGGGGGCCCGAGAGACCCAGTACTTC
CASSYSEQGARETQYF
>once|TRBJ2-7|.|TRBV5-6
TGTGCCAGCAGCTTTTTCGACAGACCCTACGAGCAGTACTTC
CASSFFDRPYEQYF
>.|TRBJ2-3|.|TRBV27
TGTGCCAGCAGTTTTCTATCGACAGATACGCAGTATTTT
CASSFLSTDTQYF
>.|TRBJ2-7|TRBD1|TRBV5-1
TGCGCCAGCAGCTTGGTTGGGACAGGGTTCGACGAGCAGTACTTC
CASSLVGTGFDEQYF
>.|TRBJ2-3|.|TRBV5-1
TGCGCCAGCAGCTATGAGGAGTCGGGGATACGTGATACGCAGTATTTT
CASSYEESGIRDTQYF
>.|TRBJ2-5|TRBD2|TRBV19
TGTGCCAGTAGTCCAAAAGCTGGACTAGCGGGAGGGCCAGTGGAGACCCAGTACTTC
CASSPKAGLAGGPVETQYF
>.|TRBJ1-1|.|TRBV9
TGTGCCAGCAGCGTAGACGGGGGACCGAACACTGAAGCTTTCTTT
CASSVDGGPNTEAFF
>.|TRBJ2-1|TRBD2|TRBV5-1
TGCGCCAGCAGCCGCGACCCCACTAGCGGGAGGGCGGGGGAGCAGTTCTTC
CASSRDPTSGRAGEQFF
>.|TRBJ2-5|.|TRBV4-3
TGCGCCAGCAGCCCCGGGTCTCCCCAGGGGCTCTGGGAGACCCAGTACTTC
CASSPGSPQGLWETQYF
>.|TRBJ1-1|.|TRBV6-6
TGTGCCAGCAGTCGTTCACAGGGATCTCGCACTGAAGCTTTCTTT
CASSRSQGSRTEAFF
>.|TRBJ2-2|TRBD2|TRBV27
TGTGCCAGCAGTCCGACTAGCGGGAGGGGCACCGGGGAGCTGTTTTTT
CASSPTSGRGTGELFF
>few|TRBJ2-7|TRBD1|TRBV6-7
TGTGCCAGCAGCTCATCCGGGACAGGGAAGAAATACGAGCAGTACTTC
CASSSSGTGKKYEQYF
>.|TRBJ1-5|.|TRBV6-5
TGTGCCAGCAGTTACTCGGACAGCGCTCAGCCCCAGCATTTT
CASSYSDSAQPQHF
>once|TRBJ1-2|.|TRBV6-5
TGTGCCAGCAGTTCCGGGACAAACTATGGCTACACCTTC
CASSSGTNYGYTF
>few|TRBJ2-5|TRBD2|TRBV9
TGTGCCAGCAGCTTACGTGGTTTAGCGGGAGTGGAAGAGACCCAGTACTTC
CASSLRGLAGVEETQYF
>.|TRBJ1-5|.|TRBV19
TGTGCCAGTGCAGCGGCGGGGCCGACTCAGCCCCAGCATTTT
CASAAAGPTQPQHF
>.|TRBJ1-1|.|TRBV5-1
TGCGCCAGCAGTCCGACACCCGACGGAACGAACACTGAAGCTTTCTTT
CASSPTPDGTNTEAFF
>.|TRBJ2-7|.|TRBV27
TGTGCCAGCAGTTTCGGCGGCGAGCAGTACTTC
CASSFGGEQYF
>.|TRBJ2-3|TRBD2|TRBV10-1
TGCGCCAGCAGTGAGAATCCTAGCGGGACTACAGATACGCAGTATTTT
CASSENPSGTTDTQYF
>once|TRBJ2-1|TRBD2|TRBV6-5
TGTGCCAGCAGTTACTCGGTAGCGGGAGAAGGTGAGCAGTTCTTC
CASSYSVAGEGEQFF
>once|TRBJ2-7|.|TRBV29-1
TGCAGCGTCCAACGGGGGGACAGGTCCTCCTACGAGCAGTACTTC
CSVQRGDRSSYEQYF
>.|TRBJ2-2|TRBD1|TRBV7-9
TGTGCCAGCAGCCCGACCGGGACAGGAATAGGGGAGCTGTTTTTT
CASSPTGTGIGELFF
>.|TRBJ2-5|.|TRBV13
TGTGCCAGCAGCCCGCGGTCCGTCCAAGAGACCCAGTACTTC
CASSPRSVQETQYF
>.|TRBJ2-7|.|TRBV5-1
TGCGCCAGCAGCCGTCGAGGGGGTCTCCCTCCCTACGAGCAGTACTTC
CASSRRGGLPPYEQYF
>.|TRBJ2-2|TRBD1|TRBV29-1
TGCAGCGCCTACAGGGGATTCGGGGAGCTGTTTTTT
CSAYRGFGELFF
>.|TRBJ2-1|TRBD2|TRBV7-3
TGTGCCAGCAGCTCCCCGGGACTAGCGGACTACAATGAGCAGTTCTTC
CASSSPGLADYNEQFF
>.|TRBJ2-7|.|TRBV5-6
TGTGCCAGCAGCTTCCCAGGGCTTAGCGAGCAGTACTTC
CASSFPGLSEQYF
>.|TRBJ1-2|.|TRBV28
TGTGCCAGCAGTACAGAGGGACTCCGAAACTATGGCTACACCTTC
CASSTEGLRNYGYTF
>.|TRBJ2-7|TRBD1|TRBV5-1
TGCGCCAGCAGCGCCCGGGACAGCTACGAGCAGTACTTC
CASSARDSYEQYF
>.|TRBJ1-2|.|TRBV5-4
TGTGCCAGCAGCTTACAGGCGGCTAACTATGGCTACACCTTC
CASSLQAANYGYTF
>.|TRBJ2-7|.|TRBV4-2
TGTGCCAGCAGAGGGACTGAAAGCTCCTACGAGCAGTACTTC
CASRGTESSYEQYF
>few|TRBJ2-4|.|TRBV7-2
TGTGCCAGCAACACAGGGGCCAAAAACATTCAGTACTTC
CASNTGAKNIQYF
>.|TRBJ1-1|.|TRBV12-5
TGTGCTAGTGGGACCCCCCCCGGACAGAAAGCTTTCTTT
CASGTPPGQKAFF
>few|TRBJ2-3|.|TRBV28
TGTGCCAGCAGGGAGGGGCCGACAGATACGCAGTATTTT
CASREGPTDTQYF
>.|TRBJ1-2|TRBD1|TRBV5-5
TGTGCCAGCAGCTTGGTCCTCCCGGGACAGATCCAGAGTAACTATGGCTACACCTTC
CASSLVLPGQIQSNYGYTF
>.|TRBJ1-1|.|TRBV12-5
TGTGCTAGTGGTTTAGGGACATTGAACACTGAAGCTTTCTTT
CASGLGTLNTEAFF